Below are 4 T cell receptor beta chains sequenced from a single sample in a study of radiotherapy plus CTLA-4 blockade in lung cancer. Using immunoSEQ multiplex PCR, the repertoire was profiled, and TCRdb retains in-frame clones only, with some absent. Here the sample spans 75,000 to 100,000 clones, 65% to 85% being singletons. Sequences were derived from peripheral blood, sampled from a patient treated with radiotherapy plus ipilimumab. The source is a human donor with non-small cell lung cancer who had a partial response to radiotherapy plus ipilimumab. Some clones in this sample may be carry-over from other donors' samples.

The rearrangement links TRBV6-6 to TRBJ1-1; 10 bases line up with TRBD1. The V gene's germline CDR1 is MNHNY and CDR2 SVGAGI (reference sequence). This CDR3 is 14 amino acids long. V lost 5 bases, J lost 5 bases, and 5 bases stayed unmatched. The CDR3, as DNA: TGTGCCAGCAGTAGACAGGGGGCGCTGACTGAAGCTTTCTTT. Translated, it gives CASSRQGALTEAFF.

V usage is TRBV7-9 and J usage is TRBJ2-7, with 9 bases matching TRBD1. Trimming took 8 bases from V and 4 from J; bases not matched to a gene: 9. This CDR3 spans 14 amino acids. CDR1 and CDR2 from the germline V gene are SEHNR and FQNEAQ (reference sequence). CDR3 nucleotide sequence: TGTGCCAGCGCTAATCCGGGACAGGGATACGAGCAGTACTTC. This codes for CASANPGQGYEQYF.

The V and J genes are TRBV2 and TRBJ1-1; perhaps TRBD1 as D (6 bases). The V gene's germline CDR1 is SNHLY and CDR2 FYNNEI. The CDR3 consists of 16 residues. Trimming took off 1 base at V and 1 base at J, with 13 bases between the two ends. The CDR3 DNA is TGTGCCAGCAGTGAAGGGGGGACAAGGGGGAACACTGAAGCTTTCTTT. Translated, it gives CASSEGGTRGNTEAFF.

The V call is TRBV11-2, the J call TRBJ1-1, with 9 bases identical to TRBD1. V lost 5 bases and J lost 4; bases outside the gene matches: 8. Germline V gene lookup returns CDR1 SGHAT and CDR2 FQNNGV. The CDR3 loop spans 15 amino acids. As DNA, the CDR3 is TGTGCCAGCAGCCGAGGGACGACAGGGGGCACTGAAGCTTTCTTT. It specifies CASSRGTTGGTEAFF.